The 23 T cell receptor beta chains below all came from one sample that was sequenced in a study of identical twins. In TCRdb, the 5' RACE reads were re-called with MiXCR into one record per CDR3 protein. There are some 730,000 distinct CDR3 sequences in the sample; roughly 20% occur only once, and around 13% lies in the top ten. A further study also used this sample, focusing on T cells expressing NK-cell markers.

The sequencing input was PBMCs. The receptors stem from a woman aged 18-29 years in good health.

This sequence joins TRBV20-1 and TRBJ2-5, with D perhaps assigned TRBD1 or TRBD2 (5 bases each). V lost 6 bases and J lost 2, with 19 bases in between. There are 15 residues in the CDR3. CDR1 and CDR2 (germline): DFQATT, SNEGSKA (reference sequence). The CDR3 sequence is CSARAGTLEQETQYF. CDR3 DNA sequence: TGCAGTGCCCGAGCCGGGACGCTTGAACAAGAGACCCAGTACTTC.

The chain recombines TRBV7-6 with TRBJ2-7, with D perhaps matching TRBD1 (6 bases). The V end lost 5 bases, the J end lost 2 bases, and 10 bases lay between the germline ends. There are 13 residues in the CDR3. The germline V gene encodes CDR1 SGHVS and CDR2 FNYEAQ. Written as DNA, the CDR3 is TGTGCCAGCAGCGACAGGTCCCCCTACGAGCAGTACTTC. Protein sequence: CASSDRSPYEQYF.

This clonotype was observed a handful of times. The CDR3 sequence is CAWTRRTPMNTEAFF. The CDR3 DNA reads as TGTGCCTGGACACGACGGACTCCTATGAACACTGAAGCTTTCTTT. J is TRBJ1-1 and V is TRBV30; D is ambiguous. The germline V and J ends were trimmed by 4 bases and 0 bases, with 15 bases remaining between them. Germline assignment: CDR1 GTSNPN and CDR2 SVGIG (reference sequence). The CDR3 sequence is 15 residues long.

The chain joins TRBV6-2 or TRBV6-3 to TRBJ1-2, with D perhaps TRBD1 (6 bases). The germline V gene has CDR1 MNHEY and CDR2 SVGEGT. The CDR3 is 14 amino acids. Deletions cut 2 bases from V and 5 bases from J, with 12 bases between. The CDR3 reads CASSYTQTGYGYTF. CDR3 DNA sequence: TGTGCCAGCAGTTACACGCAGACAGGTTATGGCTACACCTTC.

The chain is built from TRBV27 and TRBJ2-7; 9 bases are shared with TRBD2. CDR3 size: 13 residues. Germline assignment: CDR1 MNHEY and CDR2 SMNVEV (reference sequence). J lost 3 bases, V lost 7 bases, and 4 bases had no gene match. The CDR3 DNA reads as TGTGCCAGCAAGGGACTAGCAGTCTACGAGCAGTACTTC. This encodes CASKGLAVYEQYF.

This chain uses TRBV5-5 with TRBJ2-1; D not resolved. Trimming pared 2 bases from V and 10 bases from J, leaving 10 bases between. CDR1 and CDR2 (germline): SGHKS, YYEKEE (reference sequence). The CDR3 is 12 amino acids. CDR3 sequence reads: CASSFKMGEQFF. The DNA of the CDR3 is TGTGCCAGCAGCTTTAAGATGGGGGAGCAGTTCTTC.

The chain carries TRBV20-1 and TRBJ2-7; D is undetermined. CDR3 size: 11 residues. Trimming shortened V by 5 bases and J by 5 bases, and 10 bases separated the two germline ends. In germline, CDR1 is DFQATT, CDR2 SNEGSKA (reference sequence). The CDR3 DNA reads TGCAGTGCTGCCCGCTCGGACGAGCAGTACTTC. This translates into CSAARSDEQYF.

In this sample, this clonotype turned up many times. The V call is TRBV6-2 or TRBV6-3, the J call TRBJ2-1; 7 bases are shared with TRBD1. J gave up 0 bases and V 4 bases, and 12 bases lay outside the gene matches. The CDR3 has 18 amino acids. CDR1 is MNHEY, CDR2 SVGEGT, per germline. The CDR3 nucleotides read TGTGCCAGCAGTTCCGGGACAGTTCTAGAAGCCTCCTACAATGAGCAGTTCTTC. It encodes CASSSGTVLEASYNEQFF.

The chain links TRBV11-1 to TRBJ2-1, with TRBD2 identical over 12 bases. Germline V gene sequence: CDR1 SGHAT, CDR2 FQDESV (reference sequence). V was clipped by 5 bases and J by 8 bases; unmatched bases: 16. The CDR3 length is 18 residues. The CDR3, as DNA: TGTGCCAGCAGCCCGACTAGCGGGAGAAGGCCGCGGCGTGATGAGCAGTTCTTC. This translates into CASSPTSGRRPRRDEQFF.

The chain joins TRBV7-9 to TRBJ2-3; 10 bases fit TRBD2. Germline CDR1 and CDR2: SEHNR and FQNEAQ (reference sequence). After removal of 1 base from V and 6 bases from J, the junction contained 13 bases not matched to a gene. The CDR3 consists of 18 residues. CDR3 region: CASSLGILAGALQDTQYF. CDR3 in DNA: TGTGCCAGCAGCTTAGGAATCCTAGCGGGAGCCCTCCAGGATACGCAGTATTTT.

The table lists this clonotype with a few counts. The chain links TRBV20-1 to TRBJ2-3, with 10 bases lining up with TRBD2. The CDR3 has 14 amino acids. V was pared by 6 bases and J by 2 bases, with 5 bases of the junction left unmatched. CDR1 DFQATT and CDR2 SNEGSKA come from the germline V gene (reference sequence). The DNA for the CDR3 is TGCAGTGCGAGGACTAGCGGAATCACAGATACGCAGTATTTT. As protein: CSARTSGITDTQYF.

This clonotype has just a few counts. V usage is TRBV2 and J usage is TRBJ1-1, with a weak D call TRBD1 (5 bases). In germline, CDR1 is SNHLY, CDR2 FYNNEI. This CDR3 comprises 11 residues. Trimming pared 3 bases from V and 8 bases from J, leaving 7 bases between. In nucleotides, the CDR3 is TGTGCCAGCAGTGAGCAGGGCGAAGCTTTCTTT. Translating it yields CASSEQGEAFF.

Ten or more counts support this clonotype. The chain joins TRBV20-1 to TRBJ1-1, with unresolved D. Germline V gene data show CDR1 as DFQATT and CDR2 as SNEGSKA (reference sequence). Trimming pared 6 bases from V and 1 base from J, leaving 9 bases between. The CDR3 is 12 amino acids. CDR3 bases: TGCAGTGCACCTTCAGGGAACACTGAAGCTTTCTTT. Its translation: CSAPSGNTEAFF.

V is TRBV10-3 and J is TRBJ2-7; D uncertain. V dropped 1 base and J dropped 5 bases, with 3 bases sitting between them. Looked up from germline, CDR1 is ENHRY and CDR2 is SYGVKD. The CDR3 has 11 amino acids. CDR3 in DNA: TGTGCCATCAGTGAGTTAAACGAGCAGTACTTC. Residues: CAISELNEQYF.

This clonotype showed up just a few times. The CDR3 region is CASSSPRLRGTGELFF. The DNA of the CDR3 is TGCGCCAGCAGCTCCCCCCGACTGAGGGGCACCGGGGAGCTGTTTTTT. This chain uses TRBV5-1 with TRBJ2-2; the D gene could be TRBD1 or TRBD2 (5 bases each). This CDR3 has 16 residues. Germline CDR1 and CDR2: SGHRS and YFSETQ. Trimming pared 3 bases from V and 4 bases from J, leaving 16 bases between.

This chain uses TRBV9 with TRBJ2-7, with 7 bases that match TRBD1. V trimming: 3 bases; J trimming: 6 bases; junction bases outside the gene matches: 12. CDR1 is SGDLS, CDR2 YYNGEE, per germline. This CDR3 is 15 amino acids long. CDR3: CASSERQGGVIEQYF. The DNA for the CDR3 is TGTGCCAGCAGCGAAAGACAGGGTGGGGTCATCGAGCAGTACTTC.

This clonotype was detected many times. This chain joins TRBV12-3 or TRBV12-4 and TRBJ2-1; 10 nucleotides match TRBD2. The CDR3 runs to 16 residues. Losses at the gene ends were 6 bases for V and 8 bases for J; bases not matched to a gene: 13. DNA of the CDR3: TGTGCCAGCAGGAGAACCCTAGCGGGAGAAGGTCATGAGCAGTTCTTC. Protein product: CASRRTLAGEGHEQFF.

In its sample, this clonotype was seen a few times. V gene TRBV5-1 combines with J gene TRBJ2-5, with 8 bases identical to TRBD1. The CDR3 consists of 12 residues. V shed 6 bases, J shed 4 bases, and the junction held 2 bases outside the gene matches. Germline-derived CDR1 and CDR2 are SGHRS and YFSETQ. Written as DNA, the CDR3 is TGCGCCAGCAAAGACAGGGGAGAGACCCAGTACTTC. The encoded protein is CASKDRGETQYF.

This chain connects TRBV20-1 to TRBJ1-1; tentatively, D is TRBD1 (5 bases). The ends were cut back, 5 bases at V and 10 bases at J, with 20 bases in the middle. The V gene's germline CDR1 is DFQATT and CDR2 SNEGSKA (reference sequence). The CDR3 is made up of 13 amino acids. The CDR3 bases are TGCAGTGCTGCCTCCGAAACAGGTCCTGGAGCTTTCTTT. Residues: CSAASETGPGAFF.

This clonotype was counted ten times or more. This chain uses TRBV12-3 or TRBV12-4 with TRBJ1-2, with a tentative D call TRBD1 (6 bases). The V gene lost 0 bases and the J gene lost 8 bases, with 13 bases spanning the gap. The CDR3 sequence is 14 residues long. The CDR3: CASSLANREGGYTF. CDR3 DNA sequence: TGTGCCAGCAGTTTAGCTAACAGGGAAGGCGGCTACACCTTC.

This clonotype was counted a few times. The chain uses TRBV6-1 and TRBJ1-5, with 11 bases aligning to TRBD1. CDR1 and CDR2 (germline): MNHNS, SASEGT. The CDR3 is 17 residues long. J was trimmed by 1 base and V by 6 bases; bases with no gene match: 8. CDR3 DNA: TGTGCCAGCAGACCTTTGGGACAGGGGGGCAGCAATCAGCCCCAGCATTTT. Amino acid sequence: CASRPLGQGGSNQPQHF.

The chain employs TRBV11-2 and TRBJ2-1, with D perhaps matching TRBD1 or TRBD2 (5 bases each). CDR3 length: 18 amino acids. The V end was cut by 2 bases, the J end by 6 bases, with 23 bases between. Germline V CDR1 and CDR2: SGHAT, FQNNGV. DNA for the CDR3: TGTGCCAGCAGCTTAAGGGCTTCGGGGCGGGTCCCTTCCAATGAGCAGTTCTTC. Its protein is CASSLRASGRVPSNEQFF.

The table lists this clonotype with a few counts. The chain has TRBV4-3 and TRBJ2-7; possible D gene TRBD2, 5 bases. CDR1 LGHNA and CDR2 YSLEER come from the germline V gene. Between the trimmed V and J ends, which lost 1 base and 2 bases, there was a span of 18 bases. The CDR3 contains 17 residues. The CDR3 DNA is TGCGCCAGCAGCCAAGGGTATGCCACTAGTTCCACCTACGAGCAGTACTTC. This sequence encodes CASSQGYATSSTYEQYF.